Listed below are T cell receptor beta chains from one sample, sequenced in a study of OX40 agonist ivuxolimab in advanced cancers. Repertoires were generated with immunoSEQ multiplex PCR, while TCRdb's copy carries only in-frame clones and drops some. The table lists around 64,000 clones, around 84% of them singletons. Sequences were derived from CD4+ or CD8+ T cells sorted from blood, sampled in a trial of the OX40 agonist ivuxolimab. The source of these receptors is an adult with an advanced solid tumor such as melanoma, head and neck, liver or kidney cancer. Each CDR3 is given with its conserved first and last residue. A D gene is named only where the DNA matches it firmly. Not every row has a clone size; where given, it reads once, few, many or a size class.

TRBJ2-7 | TRBV11-3 | . | TRBD1 | CASSLGGTVSYEQYF | TGTGCCAGCAGCTTAGGGGGGACAGTCTCCTACGAGCAGTACTTC
TRBJ1-6 | TRBV7-3 | . | . | CASSRQARSPLHF | TGTGCCAGCAGCCGACAGGCCCGTTCACCCCTCCACTTT
TRBJ1-4 | TRBV9 | . | . | CASSAVGGTTNEKLFF | TGTGCCAGCAGCGCGGTTGGGGGCACAACTAATGAAAAACTGTTTTTT
TRBJ1-2 | TRBV19 | few | . | CASSDLLGPRRGYTF | TGTGCCAGTAGCGATTTACTGGGGCCCCGGCGGGGCTACACCTTC
TRBJ1-6 | TRBV7-8 | . | . | CASSFKLVPADNSPLHF | TGTGCCAGCAGCTTTAAGCTCGTCCCGGCCGATAATTCACCCCTCCACTTT
TRBJ2-1 | TRBV4-3 | . | TRBD2 | CASSQGGTILYNEQFF | TGCGCCAGCAGCCAGGGGGGGACTATTCTTTACAATGAGCAGTTCTTC
TRBJ1-6 | TRBV30 | . | . | CAWSKAITTPLHF | TGTGCCTGGAGCAAGGCCATTACCACACCCCTCCACTTT
TRBJ2-7 | TRBV12-5 | . | TRBD1 | CASGLPARNRGYEQYF | TGTGCTAGTGGTTTGCCCGCCAGGAACAGGGGCTACGAGCAGTACTTC
TRBJ1-2 | TRBV7-2 | . | TRBD1 | CASSVGQGASNYGYTF | TGTGCCAGCAGCGTTGGACAGGGGGCTTCTAACTATGGCTACACCTTC
TRBJ1-1 | TRBV9 | . | . | CASTQHIDTRSRTEAFF | TGTGCCAGCACCCAACATATTGACACGCGTTCACGGACTGAAGCTTTCTTT
TRBJ1-2 | TRBV18 | once | . | CASSPTANYGYTF | TGTGCCAGCTCACCGACAGCGAACTATGGCTACACCTTC
TRBJ2-3 | TRBV5-1 | . | TRBD2 | CASSLGGGLAGSTDTQYF | TGCGCCAGCAGCTTGGGTGGGGGACTAGCGGGAAGCACAGATACGCAGTATTTT
TRBJ1-1 | TRBV18 | . | . | CASSPQEVNTEAFF | TGTGCCAGCTCACCACAGGAAGTAAACACTGAAGCTTTCTTT
TRBJ2-3 | TRBV5-1 | . | . | CASSWQDKTTDTQYF | TGCGCCAGCAGCTGGCAGGACAAAACCACAGATACGCAGTATTTT
TRBJ1-1 | TRBV29-1 | . | . | CSGRPSMNTEAFF | TGCAGCGGTAGACCTTCGATGAACACTGAAGCTTTCTTT
TRBJ2-5 | TRBV10-3 | . | . | CAISVGDMETQYF | TGTGCCATCAGTGTCGGGGATATGGAGACCCAGTACTTC
TRBJ1-2 | TRBV19 | . | . | CASSISSGPGGYTF | TGTGCCAGTAGTATTAGCTCGGGCCCCGGTGGCTACACCTTC
TRBJ1-2 | TRBV5-1 | . | . | CASSLNQGSGYTF | TGCGCCAGCAGCTTAAATCAGGGGAGCGGCTACACCTTC
TRBJ1-6 | TRBV6-5 | once | . | CASSYAAAYNSPLHF | TGTGCCAGCAGTTACGCGGCAGCCTATAATTCACCCCTCCACTTT
TRBJ2-3 | TRBV19 | once | . | CASSIRTGTDTQYF | TGTGCCAGTAGTATTCGGACCGGCACAGATACGCAGTATTTT
TRBJ2-5 | TRBV10-3 | . | . | CAISESTQGETQYF | TGTGCCATCAGTGAGTCGACTCAGGGAGAGACCCAGTACTTC
TRBJ2-5 | TRBV30 | . | . | CAWSVGGSGRETQYF | TGTGCCTGGAGCGTAGGGGGATCGGGTCGCGAGACCCAGTACTTC
TRBJ1-4 | TRBV14 | . | TRBD1 | CASSQRKVEGTGNEKLFF | TGTGCCAGCAGCCAAAGAAAGGTTGAAGGGACAGGGAACGAAAAACTGTTTTTT
TRBJ1-5 | TRBV7-2 | once | TRBD1 | CASQDRGGNQPQHF | TGTGCCAGCCAAGACAGGGGAGGCAATCAGCCCCAGCATTTT
TRBJ2-5 | TRBV4-1 | . | . | CASSRQGPEETQYF | TGCGCCAGCAGCCGCCAGGGGCCTGAAGAGACCCAGTACTTC
TRBJ1-6 | TRBV6-1 | . | . | CASSELGTFPSLHF | TGTGCCAGCAGTGAACTCGGGACTTTCCCGTCCCTCCACTTT
TRBJ2-1 | TRBV29-1 | . | TRBD2 | CSVGKAGVNNEQFF | TGCAGCGTTGGTAAAGCGGGAGTCAACAATGAGCAGTTCTTC
TRBJ2-7 | TRBV10-2 | . | TRBD1 | CASSDSPGGTYEQYF | TGCGCCAGCAGTGACTCACCAGGGGGTACCTACGAGCAGTACTTC
TRBJ2-1 | TRBV5-1 | few | . | CASSPSASSYNEQFF | TGCGCCAGCAGCCCCTCGGCGAGCTCCTACAATGAGCAGTTCTTC
TRBJ1-1 | TRBV7-2 | . | . | CASSPYTEAFF | TGTGCCAGCAGCCCTTATACTGAAGCTTTCTTT
TRBJ2-3 | TRBV5-1 | few | . | CASSLGQVDGTDTQYF | TGCGCCAGCAGCTTGGGACAGGTAGACGGTACAGATACGCAGTATTTT
TRBJ2-5 | TRBV5-1 | once | . | CASSLGSQETQYF | TGCGCCAGCAGCTTGGGCTCCCAAGAGACCCAGTACTTC
TRBJ1-1 | TRBV6-6 | . | TRBD1 | CASGQGAPAEAFF | TGTGCCAGCGGGCAGGGGGCGCCGGCTGAAGCTTTCTTT
TRBJ1-1 | TRBV9 | once | . | CASSVVGYSTEAFF | TGTGCCAGCAGCGTCGTAGGGTATAGCACTGAAGCTTTCTTT
TRBJ1-2 | TRBV6-1 | . | TRBD1 | CASSENRQGSGYTF | TGTGCCAGCAGTGAAAATCGACAGGGGTCTGGCTACACCTTC
TRBJ1-2 | TRBV11-2 | . | . | CASTKTDGDGYTF | TGTGCCAGCACAAAGACAGATGGGGATGGCTACACCTTC
TRBJ2-2 | TRBV7-8 | . | . | CASSPRTVTNTGELFF | TGTGCCAGCAGCCCGCGGACAGTAACGAACACCGGGGAGCTGTTTTTT
TRBJ2-7 | TRBV7-8 | . | TRBD1 | CASSPHRGPSYEQYF | TGTGCCAGCAGCCCCCACAGGGGCCCCTCCTACGAGCAGTACTTC
TRBJ2-5 | TRBV7-8 | . | TRBD2 | CASSLFSVLAGRETQYF | TGTGCCAGCAGCTTATTTAGCGTGCTAGCGGGTAGAGAGACCCAGTACTTC
TRBJ1-1 | TRBV25-1 | . | . | CASRPRGAGTEAFF | TGTGCCAGCAGGCCCCGGGGGGCTGGCACTGAAGCTTTCTTT
TRBJ1-4 | TRBV2 | . | . | CASSPMGGSNEKLFF | TGTGCCAGCAGCCCCATGGGGGGTTCGAATGAAAAACTGTTTTTT
TRBJ1-5 | TRBV18 | . | . | CASSPHRDQPQHF | TGTGCCAGCTCACCACACAGGGATCAGCCCCAGCATTTT
TRBJ2-2 | TRBV11-1 | . | . | CASSLAGIQNTGELFF | TGTGCCAGCAGCTTGGCCGGGATTCAGAACACCGGGGAGCTGTTTTTT
TRBJ2-4 | TRBV6-1 | . | . | CASKLGDALDIQYF | TGTGCCAGCAAGCTAGGGGACGCCTTGGACATTCAGTACTTC
TRBJ1-4 | TRBV7-9 | . | . | CASSPPPGQRSEKLFF | TGTGCCAGCAGCCCCCCCCCAGGACAGCGATCAGAAAAACTGTTTTTT
TRBJ2-3 | TRBV25-1 | . | . | CASSGPGRDTQYF | TGTGCCAGCAGTGGACCGGGCCGGGATACGCAGTATTTT
TRBJ1-4 | TRBV25-1 | . | TRBD1 | CASSWTGDEKLFF | TGTGCCAGCAGCTGGACAGGTGATGAAAAACTGTTTTTT
TRBJ1-1 | TRBV7-9 | . | . | CASSHRTENTEAFF | TGTGCCAGCAGCCATAGAACAGAGAACACTGAAGCTTTCTTT
TRBJ1-2 | TRBV19 | . | TRBD1 | CASRAFDGTGENGYTF | TGTGCCAGTCGAGCTTTTGACGGGACAGGGGAAAACGGCTACACCTTC
TRBJ2-5 | TRBV5-1 | once | . | CASSLQGGPQETQYF | TGCGCCAGCAGCTTACAGGGGGGGCCCCAAGAGACCCAGTACTTC
TRBJ2-5 | TRBV6-1 | . | . | CASSAAGATETQYF | TGTGCCAGCAGTGCGGCAGGAGCAACAGAGACCCAGTACTTC